This T cell receptor (beta chain) originates from a study of tumor and adjacent non-tumor tissue in lung cancer. Overall study context: Samples averaged around 4 million productive TCRbeta reads each.

This clonotype was seen repeatedly, ten times or more. The V gene end was trimmed by 2 bases and the J gene end by 2 bases; junction bases not matched to a gene: 9. The length of the CDR3 is 17 residues. Germline assignment: CDR1 MNHEY and CDR2 SVGEGT. Three rounds of nested PCR, following a modified ARM-PCR protocol, produced the TCRbeta library. Via MiXCR, TCRdb re-called the multiplex PCR reads, giving one row per CDR3 protein. The sample lists some 99,000 distinct CDR3 sequences, over 55% occurring once. The template was RNA from unsorted bulk tissue. The normal lung tissue was taken more than 3 cm from the tumor edge. Between August and November 2014, newly diagnosed, chemotherapy-naive lung cancer patients underwent thoracic surgery in China.

This receptor was obtained from a man between 60 and 70 years old with non-small cell lung cancer. The material sequenced was distant non-tumor lung tissue. The J gene is TRBJ2-7, the V gene TRBV6-2 or TRBV6-3; 10 bases are shared with TRBD2. CDR3 sequence reads: CASSYEAGGRYAYEQYF. Written as DNA, the CDR3 is TGTGCCAGCAGTTACGAAGCGGGAGGGCGGTACGCCTACGAGCAGTACTTC.